This TCR beta chain was profiled in a study of prognosis after radiotherapy for stage I lung cancer. Overall study context: The authors enrolled stage I non-small cell lung cancer patients between April 2018 and January 2019. Newly diagnosed primary stage I lung tumors were found in fourteen patients, while oligometastatic NSCLC after surgical resection of the primary tumor was found in a few. Medical inoperability was considered to apply to all enrolled non-small cell lung cancer patients.

The germline V and J ends were trimmed by 2 bases and 1 base, with 10 bases remaining between them. The CDR3 is 14 residues long. The germline V gene has CDR1 SGHNT and CDR2 YYREEE (reference sequence). CDR3 of TCR beta was amplified from genomic DNA via a two-round multiplex PCR. The authors ran first-round PCR with primers specific to each TRBV and TRBJ gene. A second round of PCR was carried out using universal primers. TCRdb reanalysed the multiplex PCR reads using MiXCR and keeps one entry per CDR3 protein. This sample has over 50,000 distinct CDR3 sequences; 30% to 40% occur once, and the top ten carry roughly 9.4%. This clonotype was seen repeatedly, ten times or more.

The sequencing here drew on PBMCs, taken before or after stereotactic body radiation therapy (not recorded which). This chain joins TRBV5-4 and TRBJ2-7; weak D call: TRBD2 (5 bases). This TCR was recovered from a donor over 45 with non-small cell lung cancer. The CDR3 region is CASSFKTGSYEQYF. In DNA form, the CDR3 reads TGTGCCAGCAGCTTTAAAACGGGGTCCTACGAGCAGTACTTC.